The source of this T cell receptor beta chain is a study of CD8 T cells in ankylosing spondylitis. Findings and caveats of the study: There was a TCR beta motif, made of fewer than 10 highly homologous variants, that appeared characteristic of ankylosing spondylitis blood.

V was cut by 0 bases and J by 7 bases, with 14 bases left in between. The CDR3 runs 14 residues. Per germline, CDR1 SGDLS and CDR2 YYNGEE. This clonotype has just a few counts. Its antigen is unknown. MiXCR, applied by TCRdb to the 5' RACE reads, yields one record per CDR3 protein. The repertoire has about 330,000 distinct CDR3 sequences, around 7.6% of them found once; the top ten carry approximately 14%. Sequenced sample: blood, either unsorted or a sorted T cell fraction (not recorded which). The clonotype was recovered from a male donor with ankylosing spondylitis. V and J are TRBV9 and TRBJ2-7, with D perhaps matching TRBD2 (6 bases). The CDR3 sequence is CASSVGTSRGEQYF. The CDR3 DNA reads TGTGCCAGCAGCGTAGGCACTAGCAGAGGGGAGCAGTACTTC.